One sample yielded the 17 T cell receptor beta chains listed below, sequenced in a study of a mutant IDH1 vaccine in newly diagnosed glioma. As for time point: week 35, safety follow-up. In every dose of vaccine, 300 ug of mutant IDH1 20-mer peptide was given alongside topical imiquimod. TCRdb's table, derived via immunoSEQ multiplex PCR, lists solely in-frame clones and lacks some. The sample carries approximately 41,000 clones, 75% to 90% recorded once. For these receptors, no antigen is known. The sample consisted of PBMCs, taken from a glioma patient whose treatment included an IDH1 peptide vaccine. These receptor sequences come from a man aged 40-55 years with glioma.

V gene TRBV28 combines with J gene TRBJ2-7, with 10 bases identical to TRBD1. The J segment lost 4 bases and the V segment lost 3 bases, leaving 9 bases of the junction unmatched. This CDR3 is built from 16 residues. Germline CDR1 reads MDHEN; CDR2 reads SYDVKM. The CDR3: CASSFSWDRGRYEQYF. CDR3 bases: TGTGCCAGCAGTTTTTCCTGGGACAGGGGTAGATACGAGCAGTACTTC. Full variable domain (remainder filled in from reference TRBV28 and TRBJ2-7): DVKVTQSSRYLVKRTGEKVFLECVQDMDHENMFWYRQDPGLGLRLIYFSYDVKMKEKGDIPEGYSVSREKKERFSLILESASTNQTSMYLCASSFSWDRGRYEQYFGPGTRLTVT.

This chain connects TRBV27 to TRBJ2-7, with a possible D match to TRBD1 (5 bases). Per germline, CDR1 MNHEY and CDR2 SMNVEV (reference sequence). V lost 5 bases to trimming and J lost 4 bases, with 12 bases between them. There are 13 residues in the CDR3. The CDR3 DNA reads TGTGCCAGCAGTCCTATTGGGGCGTACGAGCAGTACTTC. Its protein product is CASSPIGAYEQYF.

The chain joins TRBV4-2 to TRBJ1-1; possible D gene TRBD1, 6 bases. Germline assignment: CDR1 LGHNA and CDR2 YNFKEQ. Between the trimmed V and J ends, which lost 4 bases and 5 bases, there was a span of 17 bases. The CDR3 consists of 15 residues. As DNA, the CDR3 is TGTGCCAGCAGCCCCGAGGGGGGTCCTGGGACTGAAGCTTTCTTT. It yields the protein CASSPEGGPGTEAFF.

The chain combines TRBV7-9 with TRBJ2-5; TRBD2 matches at 7 bases. The CDR3 contains 14 residues. The junction had 6 bases not matched to a gene; V was cut back by 3 bases and J by 5 bases. Germline CDR1 and CDR2: SEHNR and FQNEAQ (reference sequence). The CDR3 here is CASSLSGVGETQYF. CDR3 DNA: TGTGCCAGCAGCTTGAGCGGGGTGGGGGAGACCCAGTACTTC.

Only a few counts were recorded for this clone. The chain joins TRBV5-1 to TRBJ2-1, with 7 bases identical to TRBD2. Germline values: CDR1 SGHRS, CDR2 YFSETQ. The CDR3 totals 14 residues. V lost 2 bases to trimming and J lost 6 bases; unmatched junction nucleotides: 5. CDR3 loop: CASSLRDYFNEQFF. The DNA of the CDR3 is TGCGCCAGCAGCTTACGGGACTACTTCAATGAGCAGTTCTTC.

The chain recombines TRBV10-2 with TRBJ2-3, with 8 bases identical to TRBD1. There are 15 residues in the CDR3. Per the germline V gene, CDR1 is WSHSY and CDR2 is SAAADI. Trimming at V came to 4 bases and at J to 3 bases, leaving 6 bases not matched to a gene. The CDR3 loop reads CASSVDRARTDTQYF. The CDR3 nucleotides read TGCGCCAGCAGTGTGGACAGGGCTAGAACAGATACGCAGTATTTT.

CDR3: CASSQFKNTEAFF. The DNA of the CDR3 is TGTGCCAGCAGCCAGTTTAAGAACACTGAAGCTTTCTTT. The rearrangement links TRBV11-3 to TRBJ1-1; D is ambiguous. Germline lookup yields CDR1 SGHNT and CDR2 YENEEA. The CDR3 runs 13 residues. V was clipped by 5 bases and J by 1 base, with 8 bases between them.

The gene calls are TRBV30 and TRBJ1-6; weak D call: TRBD1 (6 bases). V lost 2 bases, J lost 5 bases, and 10 bases lay in between. Germline V CDR1 and CDR2: GTSNPN, SVGIG (reference sequence). The CDR3 consists of 14 residues. This chain's CDR3 is CAWSLDSNNSPLHF. CDR3 in DNA: TGTGCCTGGAGTTTGGACAGTAATAATTCACCCCTCCACTTT.

The J gene is TRBJ1-4, the V gene TRBV6-1, with TRBD1 matching 7 bases. CDR3 length equals 15 residues. The V gene's germline CDR1 is MNHNS and CDR2 SASEGT. V dropped 6 bases and J dropped 5; count of bases not matched to a gene: 9. The CDR3 spells CASRSRQGSNEKLFF. The CDR3 DNA follows: TGTGCCAGCAGGTCACGACAGGGTTCGAATGAAAAACTGTTTTTT.

The V and J genes are TRBV4-1 and TRBJ2-7; 16 nucleotides line up with TRBD2. J lost 6 bases, V lost 3 bases, and 11 bases had no gene match. CDR1 and CDR2 (germline): MGHRA, YSYEKL. The CDR3 length is 18 residues. CDR3 amino acids: CASSHPGLAGGRDREQYF. The CDR3 DNA is TGCGCCAGCAGCCATCCGGGACTAGCGGGAGGGCGTGATCGCGAGCAGTACTTC.

This clone was observed a single time. The chain couples TRBV5-5 to TRBJ1-2; TRBD1 might be the D (5 bases). This CDR3 is built from 15 residues. From germline, CDR1 is SGHKS and CDR2 YYEKEE (reference sequence). V dropped 3 bases and J dropped 5 bases, with 17 bases sitting between them. This chain's CDR3 is CASSSDSGTRYGYTF. CDR3 bases: TGTGCCAGCAGCTCGGACTCCGGGACGCGATATGGCTACACCTTC.

The chain carries TRBV7-9 and TRBJ2-3; no clear D. Trimming shortened V by 1 base and J by 7 bases, and 6 bases separated the two germline ends. Germline V CDR1 and CDR2: SEHNR, FQNEAQ (reference sequence). The CDR3 consists of 12 residues. The CDR3 loop reads CASSLVGYTQYF. CDR3 nucleotide sequence: TGTGCCAGCAGCTTAGTTGGGTATACGCAGTATTTT.

The chain uses TRBV7-7 and TRBJ2-5, with D perhaps matching TRBD1 (5 bases). Germline lookup yields CDR1 SSHAT and CDR2 FNYEAQ (reference sequence). V lost 1 base and J 4 bases, leaving 13 bases between the germline ends. The CDR3 has 15 residues. This chain's CDR3 is CASSLEVGAGETQYF. In DNA, the CDR3 is TGTGCCAGCAGCTTAGAAGTAGGGGCTGGAGAGACCCAGTACTTC.

The V call is TRBV7-2, the J call TRBJ2-7, with D maybe TRBD2 (5 bases). The CDR3 is 14 residues long. The germline V gene encodes CDR1 SGHTA and CDR2 FQGNSA. The germline V and J ends were trimmed by 1 base and 2 bases, with 9 bases remaining between them. Here the CDR3 reads CASSLDRGTYEQYF. The CDR3 bases are TGTGCCAGCAGCTTAGATCGGGGAACCTACGAGCAGTACTTC.

V gene TRBV11-3 combines with J gene TRBJ2-5, with no clear D. Germline V lookup: CDR1 SGHNT, CDR2 YENEEA. V was shortened by 2 bases and J by 5 bases, with 6 bases between the two germline ends. The length of the CDR3 is 12 residues. The CDR3 nucleotides read TGTGCCAGCAGCTTAAGTGGGGAGACCCAGTACTTC. Translated: CASSLSGETQYF.

This chain uses TRBV19 with TRBJ2-5; possible D gene TRBD2, 6 bases. Germline V gene data show CDR1 as LNHDA and CDR2 as SQIVND (reference sequence). Trimming took off 4 bases at V and 0 bases at J, with 18 bases between the two ends. The CDR3 sequence is 17 residues long. The CDR3 spells CASSRIAAGTYQETQYF. CDR3 sequence (DNA): TGTGCCAGTAGTAGAATAGCGGCAGGGACGTACCAAGAGACCCAGTACTTC. Filled out from reference TRBV19 and TRBJ2-5, the complete variable domain reads DGGITQSPKYLFRKEGQNVTLSCEQNLNHDAMYWYRQDPGQGLRLIYYSQIVNDFQKGDIAEGYSVSREKKESFPLTVTSAQKNPTAFYLCASSRIAAGTYQETQYFGPGTRLLVL.

The chain uses TRBV19 and TRBJ1-1; D is unclear. The CDR3 is 14 residues long. V shed 7 bases and J shed 0 bases, with 12 bases lying between them. Germline assignment: CDR1 LNHDA and CDR2 SQIVND (reference sequence). For the CDR3, the DNA is TGTGCCAGTATAGGGTTGGTGATGAACACTGAAGCTTTCTTT. This gives the protein CASIGLVMNTEAFF.